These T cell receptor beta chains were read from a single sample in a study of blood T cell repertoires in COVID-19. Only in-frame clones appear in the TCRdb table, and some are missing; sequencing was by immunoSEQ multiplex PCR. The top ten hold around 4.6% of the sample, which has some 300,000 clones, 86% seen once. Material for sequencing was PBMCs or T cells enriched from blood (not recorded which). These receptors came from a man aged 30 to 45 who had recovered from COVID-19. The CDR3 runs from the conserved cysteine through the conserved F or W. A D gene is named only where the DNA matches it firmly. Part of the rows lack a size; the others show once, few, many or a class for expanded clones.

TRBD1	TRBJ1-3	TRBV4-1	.	CASSQGPGQSGNTIYF	TGCGCCAGCAGCCAAGGACCGGGACAGTCTGGAAACACCATATATTTT
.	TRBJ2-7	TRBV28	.	CASSLGGTDEQYF	TGTGCCAGCAGTTTGGGCGGGACAGACGAGCAGTACTTC
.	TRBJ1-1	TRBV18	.	CASSPGYRFSTEAFF	TGTGCCAGCTCACCAGGTTATCGGTTTTCTACTGAAGCTTTCTTT
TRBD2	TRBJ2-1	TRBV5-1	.	CASSFTRLAGGYNEQFF	TGCGCCAGCAGCTTTACCCGACTAGCGGGAGGGTACAATGAGCAGTTCTTC
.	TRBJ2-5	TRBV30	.	CAWSVFGGGPAGTQYF	TGTGCCTGGAGTGTTTTTGGGGGGGGGCCTGCCGGGACCCAGTACTTC
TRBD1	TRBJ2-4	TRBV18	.	CASSQGAAKNIQYF	TGTGCCAGCTCACAGGGGGCCGCCAAAAACATTCAGTACTTC
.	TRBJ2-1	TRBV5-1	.	CASSPDRGGYNEQFF	TGCGCCAGCAGCCCGGACAGAGGGGGATACAATGAGCAGTTCTTC
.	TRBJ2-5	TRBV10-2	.	CASRVDWAQYF	TGCGCCAGCAGGGTTGACTGGGCCCAGTACTTC
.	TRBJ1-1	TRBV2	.	CASSEQGMNTEAFF	TGTGCCAGCAGTGAACAGGGCATGAACACTGAAGCTTTCTTT
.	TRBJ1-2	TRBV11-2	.	CASSLDLVNYGYTF	TGTGCCAGCAGCTTAGACCTTGTTAACTATGGCTACACCTTC
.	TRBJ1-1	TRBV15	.	CATSRDPQAPEAFF	TGTGCCACCAGCAGAGATCCCCAAGCCCCTGAAGCTTTCTTT
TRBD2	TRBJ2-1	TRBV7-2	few	CASSPTGLAGGNEQFF	TGTGCCAGCAGCCCAACCGGACTAGCGGGGGGAAATGAGCAGTTCTTC
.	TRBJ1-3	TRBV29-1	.	CSVGGSSGNTIYF	TGCAGCGTTGGTGGGAGCTCTGGAAACACCATATATTTT
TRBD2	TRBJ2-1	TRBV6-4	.	CASSDSEREWNEQFF	TGTGCCAGCAGTGACTCAGAGCGGGAGTGGAATGAGCAGTTCTTC
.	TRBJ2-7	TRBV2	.	CASSIDLQGIPYEQYF	TGTGCCAGCAGCATTGATTTACAGGGTATCCCCTACGAGCAGTACTTC
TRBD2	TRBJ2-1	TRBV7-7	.	CASSLELAGGQRNEQFF	TGTGCTAGCAGTTTAGAACTAGCGGGAGGCCAACGAAATGAGCAGTTCTTC
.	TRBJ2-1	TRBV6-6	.	CASRDSSYNEQFF	TGTGCCAGCAGAGATAGCTCCTACAATGAGCAGTTCTTC
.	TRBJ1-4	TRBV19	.	CASSMGQGINEKLFF	TGTGCCAGTAGTATGGGGCAGGGGATTAATGAAAAACTGTTTTTT
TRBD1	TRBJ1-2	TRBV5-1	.	CASSVDRSGGYTF	TGCGCCAGCAGCGTGGACAGGTCTGGTGGCTACACCTTC
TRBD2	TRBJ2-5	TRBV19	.	CASMASGGPSGTQYF	TGTGCCAGTATGGCTAGCGGGGGCCCGAGTGGGACCCAGTACTTC
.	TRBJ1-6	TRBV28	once	CASSLGQYLHF	TGTGCCAGCAGTTTAGGCCAGTATCTCCACTTT
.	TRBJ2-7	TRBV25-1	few	CASRSEGAVIYEQYF	TGTGCCAGCCGGTCGGAGGGGGCCGTTATCTACGAGCAGTACTTC
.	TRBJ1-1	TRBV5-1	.	CASSYTSLAGTEAFF	TGCGCCAGCAGCTATACCTCCCTTGCGGGCACTGAAGCTTTCTTT